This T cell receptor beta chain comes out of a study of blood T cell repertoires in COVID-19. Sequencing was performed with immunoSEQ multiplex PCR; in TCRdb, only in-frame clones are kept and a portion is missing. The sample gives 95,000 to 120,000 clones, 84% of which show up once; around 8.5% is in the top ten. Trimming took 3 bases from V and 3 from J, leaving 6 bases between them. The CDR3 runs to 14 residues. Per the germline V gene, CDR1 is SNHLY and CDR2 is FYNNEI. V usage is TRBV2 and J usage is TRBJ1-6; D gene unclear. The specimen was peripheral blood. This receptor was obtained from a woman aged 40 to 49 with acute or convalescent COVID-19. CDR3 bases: TGTGCCAGCAGTGAGCGGAACTATAATTCACCCCTCCACTTT. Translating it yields CASSERNYNSPLHF. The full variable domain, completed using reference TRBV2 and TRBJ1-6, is EPEVTQTPSHQVTQMGQEVILRCVPISNHLYFYWYRQILGQKVEFLVSFYNNEISEKSEIFDDQFSVERPDGSNFTLKIRSTKLEDSAMYFCASSERNYNSPLHFGNGTRLTVT.